This T cell receptor beta chain derives from a study of spatial heterogeneity in lung cancer. In germline, CDR1 is SGHRS, CDR2 YFSETQ. CDR3 length: 15 residues. V lost 0 bases to trimming and J lost 8 bases; unmatched junction nucleotides: 2. The sample holds many counts of this clonotype. Time point indicated: sample taken at primary tumor resection. Tumor, nontumor lung or frozen PBMC supplied whole RNA, sequenced without sorting. TCR cDNA molecules each carried a unique molecular identifier. One entry per CDR3 protein results from TCRdb running MiXCR on the 5' RACE reads. The data show 80,000 to 95,000 distinct CDR3 sequences, roughly 10% seen once.

V is TRBV5-1 and J is TRBJ1-6, with 10 bases matching TRBD1. Here the sequenced sample was PBMCs, taken at surgery. The TCR originated in a male donor with early-stage non-small cell lung cancer. The CDR3 bases are TGCGCCAGCAGCTTGGAGGGACAGGGGTATTCACCCCTCCACTTT. This codes for CASSLEGQGYSPLHF.